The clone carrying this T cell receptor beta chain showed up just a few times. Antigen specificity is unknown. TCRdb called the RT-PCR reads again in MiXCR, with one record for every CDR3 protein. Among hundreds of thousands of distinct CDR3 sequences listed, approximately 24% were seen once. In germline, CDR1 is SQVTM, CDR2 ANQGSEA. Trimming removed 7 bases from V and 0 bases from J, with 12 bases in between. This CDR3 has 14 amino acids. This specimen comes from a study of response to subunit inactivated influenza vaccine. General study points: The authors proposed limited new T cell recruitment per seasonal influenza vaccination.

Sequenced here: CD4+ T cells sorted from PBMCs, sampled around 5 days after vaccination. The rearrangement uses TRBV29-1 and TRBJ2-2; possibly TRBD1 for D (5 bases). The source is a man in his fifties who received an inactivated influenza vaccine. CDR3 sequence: CSAKGRANTGELFF. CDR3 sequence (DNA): TGCAGCGCTAAGGGCAGGGCGAACACCGGGGAGCTGTTTTTT.